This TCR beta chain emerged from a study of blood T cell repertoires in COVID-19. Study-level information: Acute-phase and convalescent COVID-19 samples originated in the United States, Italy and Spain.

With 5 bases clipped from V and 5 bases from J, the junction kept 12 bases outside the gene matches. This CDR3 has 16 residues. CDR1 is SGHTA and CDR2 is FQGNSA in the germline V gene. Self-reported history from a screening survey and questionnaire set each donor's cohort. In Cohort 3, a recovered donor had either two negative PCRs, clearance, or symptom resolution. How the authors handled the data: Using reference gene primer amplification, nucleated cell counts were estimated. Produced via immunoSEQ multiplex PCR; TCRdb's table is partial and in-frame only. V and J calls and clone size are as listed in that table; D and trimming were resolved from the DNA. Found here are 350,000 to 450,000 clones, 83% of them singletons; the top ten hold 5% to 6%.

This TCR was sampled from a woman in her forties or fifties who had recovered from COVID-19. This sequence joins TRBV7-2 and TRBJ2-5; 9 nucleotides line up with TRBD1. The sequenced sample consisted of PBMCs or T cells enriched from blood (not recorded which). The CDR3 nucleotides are TGTGCCAGCAGCGAGGGGGGGACAGGGAGTTGGGAGACCCAGTACTTC. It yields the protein CASSEGGTGSWETQYF.